The 20 T cell receptor beta chains below were found in one sample sequenced in a study of blood T cell repertoires in COVID-19. The data were produced by immunoSEQ multiplex PCR, yet TCRdb's version contains in-frame clones alone and is incomplete. The sample records 140,000 or so clones, 80% to 90% being singletons. The sequenced sample consisted of PBMCs or T cells enriched from blood (not recorded which). The source is a woman aged 45-65 years with acute COVID-19.

The table lists this clone with a count of one. The CDR3 sequence: CASSFGGETEAFF. DNA for the CDR3: TGTGCCAGCAGTTTCGGGGGTGAGACTGAAGCTTTCTTT. This sequence joins TRBV27 and TRBJ1-1, with D maybe TRBD1 (5 bases). The V and J ends lost 3 bases and 5 bases respectively, with 10 bases between them. The CDR3 covers 13 residues. Germline CDR1 is MNHEY and CDR2 is SMNVEV (reference sequence).

The genes are TRBV29-1 and TRBJ2-1; D perhaps matches TRBD2 (6 bases). The CDR3 totals 14 residues. V lost 7 bases to trimming and J lost 6 bases, with 19 bases between them. CDR1 SQVTM and CDR2 ANQGSEA come from the germline V gene. The CDR3 reads CSAVGGGRGNEQFF. Written as DNA, the CDR3 is TGCAGCGCCGTGGGCGGAGGGCGAGGCAATGAGCAGTTCTTC.

The chain couples TRBV7-9 to TRBJ1-5; D may be TRBD1 (5 bases). The germline V and J ends were trimmed by 1 base and 5 bases, with 12 bases remaining between them. CDR3 size: 15 residues. Germline V gives CDR1 SEHNR, CDR2 FQNEAQ (reference sequence). The CDR3 DNA reads TGTGCCAGCAGCTTAGATCGCCAGGGCCATCAGCCCCAGCATTTT. Translation gives CASSLDRQGHQPQHF.

In its sample, this clone was seen once. The chain couples TRBV5-4 to TRBJ1-1; 9 bases map to TRBD1. Germline CDR1 reads SGHNT; CDR2 reads YYREEE (reference sequence). The CDR3 totals 16 residues. V lost 3 bases and J lost 0; bases outside the gene matches: 6. CDR3 DNA sequence: TGTGCCAGCAGCTCCGGGACAGGGTTCGTGAACACTGAAGCTTTCTTT. Translation: CASSSGTGFVNTEAFF.

The V and J genes are TRBV9 and TRBJ2-3, with D maybe TRBD1 (6 bases). Germline V CDR1 and CDR2: SGDLS, YYNGEE. The CDR3 covers 15 residues. V lost 3 bases to trimming and J lost 2 bases, with 13 bases between them. The CDR3 loop reads CASSAIRGITDTQYF. Here the CDR3 DNA reads TGTGCCAGCAGCGCGATTAGGGGGATCACAGATACGCAGTATTTT.

This clone appeared a few times. The V gene is TRBV5-1, the J gene TRBJ1-4; 7 positions agree with TRBD1. CDR3 length: 17 residues. Unmatched junction bases numbered 12, after V lost 2 bases and J lost 5 bases. The germline CDR1 and CDR2 sequences are SGHRS and YFSETQ. CDR3 region: CASSFEGQTRANEKLFF. The CDR3 nucleotides read TGCGCCAGCAGCTTCGAGGGACAGACCCGCGCGAATGAAAAACTGTTTTTT.

This clone occurred a few times. The V gene is TRBV2, the J gene TRBJ2-7, with 8 positions matching TRBD2. V lost 6 bases and J lost 6; bases outside the gene matches: 7. CDR3 length equals 13 residues. The germline gives CDR1 SNHLY, CDR2 FYNNEI. CDR3 sequence (DNA): TGTGCCAGCAGGCCGGGAGGGTCAAGCGAGCAGTACTTC. As protein: CASRPGGSSEQYF.

The rearrangement links TRBV2 to TRBJ2-6, with D possibly TRBD1 on 7 matching bases. Germline CDR1 and CDR2: SNHLY and FYNNEI. V was clipped by 0 bases and J by 0 bases, with 21 bases between them. The CDR3 spans 21 residues. The chain's CDR3 is CASSEARGGRMTSSGANVLTF. Written as DNA, the CDR3 is TGTGCCAGCAGTGAAGCAAGAGGGGGCCGGATGACTAGCTCTGGGGCCAACGTCCTGACTTTC.

This clone was counted a single time. This chain uses TRBV11-2 with TRBJ1-5, with TRBD1 as a possible D gene (6 bases). Per the germline V gene, CDR1 is SGHAT and CDR2 is FQNNGV. CDR3 length: 15 amino acids. V was cut by 5 bases and J by 3 bases, with 14 bases left in between. The CDR3 coding sequence is TGTGCCAGCAGCCCGGACAGAGGGCACAATCAGCCCCAGCATTTT. It is translated as CASSPDRGHNQPQHF. Full variable domain (remainder filled in from reference TRBV11-2 and TRBJ1-5): EAGVAQSPRYKIIEKRQSVAFWCNPISGHATLYWYQQILGQGPKLLIQFQNNGVVDDSQLPKDRFSAERLKGVDSTLKIQPAKLEDSAVYLCASSPDRGHNQPQHFGDGTRLSIL.

This clone was seen only a few times. CDR3 nucleotides: TGTGCCAGCAGCTTCGGGGCTAGCGGGCGCAATGAGCAGTTCTTC. Translated, it gives CASSFGASGRNEQFF. The chain recombines TRBV11-2 with TRBJ2-1, with 8 bases identical to TRBD2. Germline V lookup: CDR1 SGHAT, CDR2 FQNNGV. Unmatched junction bases numbered 7, after V lost 3 bases and J lost 6 bases. This CDR3 region has 15 residues.

This clone has a count of ten or more. The genes are TRBV5-1 and TRBJ2-1; a possible D gene is TRBD2 (6 bases). Germline CDR1 SGHRS, CDR2 YFSETQ. V dropped 2 bases and J dropped 5 bases, with 11 bases sitting between them. CDR3 size: 14 residues. The CDR3 coding sequence is TGCGCCAGCAGCTTAGGAGGGAGGAACAATGAGCAGTTCTTC. This gives the protein CASSLGGRNNEQFF.

This clone ranks as medium-sized. The chain is built from TRBV6-1 and TRBJ2-2; 8 bases line up with TRBD1. CDR3 length: 16 amino acids. V was clipped by 3 bases and J by 7 bases; unmatched bases: 10. Germline-derived CDR1 and CDR2 are MNHNS and SASEGT. CDR3 loop: CASSERTGRQLGELFF. The CDR3 DNA sequence: TGTGCCAGCAGTGAGAGGACAGGGCGCCAACTCGGGGAGCTGTTTTTT.

This chain's CDR3 is CAARGGTRPYEQYF. CDR3 bases: TGTGCCGCGAGAGGAGGGACTCGACCGTACGAGCAGTACTTC. This chain connects TRBV2 to TRBJ2-7, with D tentatively TRBD2 (6 bases). V lost 11 bases and J lost 4, with 21 bases in between. The germline CDR1 and CDR2 sequences are SNHLY and FYNNEI. The CDR3 is 14 amino acids.

V and J are TRBV19 and TRBJ2-1; D may be TRBD2 (5 bases). V lost 3 bases to trimming and J lost 8 bases, with 8 bases between them. CDR3 length: 12 amino acids. The germline CDR1 and CDR2 sequences are LNHDA and SQIVND (reference sequence). CDR3 sequence: CASSMLAYEQFF. Here the CDR3 DNA reads TGTGCCAGTAGTATGCTAGCCTATGAGCAGTTCTTC.

The rearrangement joins TRBV21-1 to TRBJ1-3; the table's TRBD1 call for D was not verified on the DNA. TRBV21-1 is annotated as a pseudogene. This CDR3 contains 18 residues. CDR3 nucleotide sequence: TGTGCCAGCATCGTCGTAAGCGGGACAGGGAGTGCTGGAAACACCATATATTTT. This gives the protein CASIVVSGTGSAGNTIYF.

The gene calls are TRBV18 and TRBJ1-1; a possible D gene is TRBD1 (5 bases). V lost 4 bases and J 1 base, leaving 13 bases between the germline ends. Germline V gene lookup returns CDR1 KGHSH and CDR2 LQKENI. The CDR3 length is 15 residues. The CDR3 region is CASSQGLAGNTEAFF. The CDR3 DNA reads as TGTGCCAGCTCACAGGGGCTAGCGGGGAACACTGAAGCTTTCTTT.

J is TRBJ1-6 and V is TRBV30; a weak D match, TRBD1 (6 bases). Looked up from germline, CDR1 is GTSNPN and CDR2 is SVGIG (reference sequence). Trimming left V 0 bases short and J 10 bases short, with 10 bases between. The CDR3 runs 13 residues. CDR3 residues: CAWSVQGRSPLHF. The CDR3 DNA sequence: TGTGCCTGGAGTGTACAGGGACGGTCACCCCTCCACTTT.

The rearrangement links TRBV5-1 to TRBJ1-1; 10 nucleotides align to TRBD1. The V and J ends lost 4 bases and 11 bases, in that order; junction bases with no gene match: 11. CDR3 length: 14 amino acids. Per germline, CDR1 SGHRS and CDR2 YFSETQ. CDR3 sequence: CASSPGQGDLVAFF. CDR3 coding DNA: TGCGCCAGCAGCCCAGGACAGGGGGATTTGGTGGCTTTCTTT.

The CDR3 loop reads CASSLPGQGGFNSPLHF. The CDR3 nucleotides are TGTGCCAGTAGTTTGCCAGGACAGGGTGGTTTTAATTCACCCCTCCACTTT. The chain links TRBV19 to TRBJ1-6, with TRBD1 identical over 8 bases. Germline V gives CDR1 LNHDA, CDR2 SQIVND (reference sequence). The V segment lost 5 bases and the J segment 6 bases; nucleotides outside the gene matches: 12. The CDR3 runs to 17 residues.

This clone was seen only once. The CDR3 region is CSASFQGAGANVLTF. The DNA of the CDR3 is TGCAGTGCTAGTTTTCAGGGGGCTGGGGCCAACGTCCTGACTTTC. The J gene is TRBJ2-6, the V gene TRBV20-1, with 7 bases that match TRBD1. V lost 3 bases and J lost 2; bases outside the gene matches: 4. Germline CDR1 is DFQATT and CDR2 is SNEGSKA (reference sequence). CDR3 length: 15 residues.